Described below is a single T cell receptor (beta chain) sequence and its context. This clonotype was counted ten times or more. The antigen it binds to is not known. Nothing much larger sits one base from this clone, and base qualities are not available. This sample was taken from a study of identical twins (dated by TCRdb to about 2016). Background for the entire study: The study deep-sequenced TCR alpha and beta repertoires from monozygotic twins, unrelated adults of various ages and cord blood to test whether fetal clonotypes persist. Replicate twin experiments were performed at different times using different library preparation protocols to rule out contamination. General study outcomes and caveats: In monozygotic twins, out-of-frame TCR alpha sharing was systematically underestimated by recombination models, although the models agreed with sharing between unrelated individuals. Zero-insertion analyses could be partly confounded by invariant T cells such as MAIT and iNKT, though diverse VJ usage argued against such confounding for most clonotypes. Excess twin sharing in beta out-of-frame sequences was weaker because fewer shared sequences lowered the signal-to-noise ratio. Compared with coincidental sharing between unrelated individuals, out-of-frame TCR alpha sequences shared between twins showed an excess of sequences with low generation probability. Conclusions relied on cross-sectional statistical analysis, since the same donors could not be followed over many years. Fewer insertions were carried by abundant cord blood beta clonotypes, a similar but weaker trend appeared in young adult naive repertoires, and no such trend appeared in memory repertoires.

The receptor library was made with 5' RACE. For sequencing, an Illumina HiSeq 2000 was employed. Template switching introduced a universal primer binding site; the final cDNA contained a unique molecular identifier, enabling accurate counting of TCR cDNA molecules. First-strand cDNA for TCR alpha and beta chains was synthesized from specific primers in the conserved constant-segment region. Each cDNA library was double barcoded, with a SMART-Mk sample barcode plus Illumina barcodes, to control for contamination. Two successive PCR steps introduced TruSeq adapter sequences along with Illumina sample barcodes. The TCR alpha and beta cDNA libraries were sequenced on the Illumina HiSeq platform using custom primers. From the authors' description of their analysis: MiGEC processed the raw reads to extract unique molecular identifiers, while MiXCR was used to determine the CDR3 positions. For each individual, recombination models were inferred using an EM algorithm with the repgenHMM and IGoR tools. The tcR package in R was used for shared clonotype analysis, with sharing normalized by the product of cloneset sizes. To study raw recombination without the effects of thymic and clonal selection, out-of-frame nonproductive sequences were analyzed. TCRdb trimmed public reads at Q25 via fastp, called clones via MiXCR and kept in-frame beta chains. Every distinct CDR3 protein forms one entry, paired with its most common genes and DNA. These V and J calls derive from TCRdb rather than the authors' analysis. The sample table contains about 920,000 distinct CDR3 sequences; only one count was recorded for around an eighth of them. The ten biggest clones cover about 1.5% of the sample.

All donors were healthy Caucasians. The twin cohort consisted of three pairs of female monozygotic twins, all aged about 18 to 29 years. Peripheral blood mononuclear cells were used as the source from which RNA for TCR libraries was isolated. The same sample was also studied in work on yellow fever vaccine responses in identical twins. The second paper states: The T cell response to vaccination in identical twins was reported by the authors to appear partly convergent and partly personalized. In identical twins, the study followed T cell clones that responded to the vaccine with precision.

Sequences were obtained from PBMCs. The TCR comes from a woman between 18 and 30 years old in good health.

The CDR3 region has the sequence CASSLIGANVLTF. The DNA reads TGCGCCAGCAGCTTGATTGGGGCCAACGTCCTGACTTTC. The rearranged segments are TRBV5-1 and TRBJ2-6; the D gene lacks a confident call. V and J lose 1 base and 3 bases, and a span of 2 bases separates them. CDR1 and CDR2 (SGHRS, YFSETQ) derive from the germline V gene. Measured from the cysteine to the phenylalanine, the CDR3 is 13 residues long. Kept here is only the CDR3 DNA, which spans 39 bases and is read in frame from base 1.